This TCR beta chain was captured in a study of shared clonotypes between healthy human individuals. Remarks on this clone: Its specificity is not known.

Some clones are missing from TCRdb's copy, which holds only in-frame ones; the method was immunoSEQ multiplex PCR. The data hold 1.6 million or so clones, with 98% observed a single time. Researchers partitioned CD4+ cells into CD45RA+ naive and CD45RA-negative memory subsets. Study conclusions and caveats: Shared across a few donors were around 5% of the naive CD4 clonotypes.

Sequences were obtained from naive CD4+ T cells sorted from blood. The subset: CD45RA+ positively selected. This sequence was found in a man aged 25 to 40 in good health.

This CDR3 reads CASMGTSGNNEQFF. The CDR3 DNA reads TGTGCCAGTATGGGGACTAGCGGTAACAATGAGCAGTTCTTC. This chain links TRBV19 with TRBJ2-1; 11 nucleotides agree with TRBD2. Germline V gene sequence: CDR1 LNHDA, CDR2 SQIVND (reference sequence). Trimming cost V 7 bases and J 5 bases; bases outside gene matches: 4. The CDR3 is made up of 14 amino acids.